The sample holds many counts of the clone carrying this T cell receptor beta chain. Its antigen is still unknown. TCRalpha and TCRbeta libraries used 5'RACE with constant-segment primers and UMIs. TCRdb reanalysed the 5' RACE reads using MiXCR and keeps one entry per CDR3 protein. Among some 330,000 distinct CDR3 sequences listed, around 20% were seen once. V was pared by 3 bases and J by 2 bases, with 10 bases between. The CDR3 spans 14 residues. The data belong to a study of T-cell memory formation after mild COVID-19. General study points: Later expanders leaned toward CD4+, whereas clones contracting from day 15 to 85 were balanced CD4/CD8.

This clonotype was sampled from an adult woman who had mild COVID-19 (a few samples of this study predate the infection). Cell type and time point are not known. The V gene is TRBV12-3 or TRBV12-4, the J gene TRBJ2-5; no firm D call. The sample taken for sequencing was PBMCs or a T cell subset sorted from them (not recorded which). The CDR3 loop is CASSLPATQETQYF. In DNA form, the CDR3 reads TGTGCCAGCAGTTTGCCCGCTACACAAGAGACCCAGTACTTC.